This entry lists 20 T cell receptor beta chains sequenced from one sample in a study of blood T cell repertoires in COVID-19. The repertoire was sequenced with immunoSEQ multiplex PCR; TCRdb's copy has only in-frame clones and lacks some. The sample lists roughly 250,000 clones; around nine tenths were seen once. Source material: PBMCs or T cells enriched from blood (not recorded which). The receptors stem from a woman between 50 and 59 years old who had recovered from COVID-19.

This chain joins TRBV9 and TRBJ2-4, with 8 nucleotides matching TRBD1. CDR1 and CDR2 (germline): SGDLS, YYNGEE. The V and J ends lost 4 bases and 5 bases, in that order; junction bases with no gene match: 5. The CDR3 totals 14 residues. The CDR3 is CASSPRTGQNIQYF. In DNA form, the CDR3 reads TGTGCCAGCAGCCCCCGGACAGGGCAAAACATTCAGTACTTC.

This rearrangement joins TRBV5-4 to TRBJ1-3; D is undetermined. The germline V and J ends were trimmed by 2 bases and 0 bases, with 9 bases remaining between them. Germline CDR1 and CDR2: SGHNT and YYREEE (reference sequence). The CDR3 covers 15 residues. CDR3 DNA: TGTGCCAGCAGCTTATCAGGTTCCTCTGGAAACACCATATATTTT. Protein sequence: CASSLSGSSGNTIYF.

The genes are TRBV30 and TRBJ1-2; D is possibly TRBD1 (6 bases). CDR3 length: 13 amino acids. The germline CDR1 and CDR2 sequences are GTSNPN and SVGIG (reference sequence). Trimming took off 4 bases at V and 9 bases at J, with 18 bases between the two ends. The CDR3 DNA is TGTGCCTGGAATAAACCGGGACACCAAAGCTACACCTTC. Protein sequence: CAWNKPGHQSYTF.

This sequence joins TRBV6-5 and TRBJ2-7; possible D gene TRBD1, 6 bases. Trimming took off 6 bases at V and 3 bases at J, with 12 bases between the two ends. The CDR3 has 13 residues. Germline V gene data show CDR1 as MNHEY and CDR2 as SVGAGI. CDR3 residues: CASRPLQGYEQYF. For the CDR3, the DNA is TGTGCCAGCAGACCCCTACAGGGCTACGAGCAGTACTTC.

V usage is TRBV14 and J usage is TRBJ1-2, with D uncertain. The V end lost 2 bases, the J end lost 7 bases, and 11 bases lay between the germline ends. Germline CDR1 reads SGHDN; CDR2 reads FVKESK. The CDR3 totals 13 residues. CDR3 nucleotide sequence: TGTGCCAGCAGCCAAACCGGGTCCGGTGGCTACACCTTC. Its translation: CASSQTGSGGYTF.

J is TRBJ1-2 and V is TRBV30; D is perhaps TRBD1 (5 bases). The CDR3 covers 13 residues. Germline V gives CDR1 GTSNPN, CDR2 SVGIG (reference sequence). The germline V and J ends were trimmed by 3 bases and 8 bases, with 16 bases remaining between them. CDR3 in amino acids: CAWSPLGGVGYTF. CDR3 DNA sequence: TGTGCCTGGAGCCCCCTTGGGGGGGTCGGCTACACCTTC.

CDR3 region: CASSSDSSAYTEAFF. CDR3 DNA sequence: TGTGCCAGCAGTTCCGACAGCAGTGCATACACTGAAGCTTTCTTT. The chain couples TRBV27 to TRBJ1-1, with D possibly being TRBD1 (5 bases). The CDR3 has 15 amino acids. Germline CDR1 and CDR2: MNHEY and SMNVEV (reference sequence). The V end lost 4 bases, the J end lost 3 bases, and 15 bases lay between the germline ends.

The chain combines TRBV28 with TRBJ2-1, with TRBD2 as a possible D gene (6 bases). V lost 1 base to trimming and J lost 2 bases, with 9 bases between them. Germline CDR1 is MDHEN and CDR2 is SYDVKM. The CDR3 sequence is 15 residues long. CDR3: CASSLYGSAYNEQFF. CDR3 coding DNA: TGTGCCAGCAGTTTATACGGGAGCGCCTACAATGAGCAGTTCTTC.

The V call is TRBV7-9, the J call TRBJ2-1, with 14 bases aligning to TRBD2. The CDR3 spans 17 residues. The junction had 5 bases not matched to a gene; V was cut back by 3 bases and J by 4 bases. The germline V gene encodes CDR1 SEHNR and CDR2 FQNEAQ (reference sequence). CDR3 sequence: CASSFPGLAGEYNEQFF. The DNA of the CDR3 is TGTGCCAGCAGCTTCCCGGGACTAGCGGGGGAGTACAATGAGCAGTTCTTC.

The chain has TRBV28 and TRBJ1-2, with D possibly matching TRBD1 (6 bases). The CDR3 has 14 amino acids. Germline lookup yields CDR1 MDHEN and CDR2 SYDVKM. V lost 5 bases and J lost 7, with 17 bases in between. This chain's CDR3 is CASSGGGTIGGYTF. CDR3 nucleotides: TGTGCCAGCAGTGGGGGCGGCACTATCGGTGGCTACACCTTC.

This clone was recorded once. The chain carries TRBV30 and TRBJ1-3; 7 bases fit TRBD1. The CDR3 is 13 amino acids. Unmatched junction bases numbered 3, after V lost 5 bases and J lost 2 bases. In germline, CDR1 is GTSNPN, CDR2 SVGIG (reference sequence). In nucleotides, the CDR3 is TGTGCCTGGTCCGGGACAGCTGGAAACACCATATATTTT. Its protein is CAWSGTAGNTIYF.

In this sample, this clone turned up once. The rearrangement joins TRBV2 to TRBJ1-2; D is undetermined. CDR3 length: 15 residues. Trimming cost V 6 bases and J 8 bases, with 22 bases left between them. Per the germline V gene, CDR1 is SNHLY and CDR2 is FYNNEI. CDR3 residues: CASSLRREGGSGYTF. The CDR3 region has the DNA TGTGCCAGCAGCCTCCGTAGGGAGGGAGGGAGCGGCTACACCTTC.

The chain has TRBV5-1 and TRBJ2-3; no firm D call. Trimming removed 0 bases from V and 0 bases from J, with 5 bases in between. The V gene's germline CDR1 is SGHRS and CDR2 YFSETQ. This CDR3 contains 14 residues. The CDR3 loop reads CASSLVGSTDTQYF. The CDR3 bases are TGCGCCAGCAGCTTGGTGGGCAGCACAGATACGCAGTATTTT.

The V gene is TRBV10-2, the J gene TRBJ1-2, with 7 bases aligning to TRBD1. The CDR3 has 15 amino acids. Trimming removed 4 bases from V and 4 bases from J; junction bases left unmatched: 9. Germline assignment: CDR1 WSHSY and CDR2 SAAADI. In nucleotides, the CDR3 is TGCGCCAGCAGTGGGTCCGGGACAGATGGCTATGGCTACACCTTC. As protein: CASSGSGTDGYGYTF.

This clone is a singleton in its sample. The chain has TRBV9 and TRBJ1-2, with a possible D match to TRBD1 (5 bases). The germline CDR1 and CDR2 sequences are SGDLS and YYNGEE. V lost 3 bases and J 0 bases, leaving 12 bases between the germline ends. The CDR3 runs to 15 residues. DNA of the CDR3: TGTGCCAGCAGCGCCTACACAGGAGCTAACTATGGCTACACCTTC. Protein sequence: CASSAYTGANYGYTF.

V gene TRBV5-4 combines with J gene TRBJ2-3, with D unresolved. The CDR3 spans 16 residues. Trimming took 0 bases from V and 0 from J, leaving 11 bases between them. CDR1 and CDR2 (germline): SGHNT, YYREEE (reference sequence). The CDR3 sequence is CASSLGFGQSTDTQYF. The CDR3, as DNA: TGTGCCAGCAGCTTGGGGTTCGGTCAAAGCACAGATACGCAGTATTTT.

The chain combines TRBV7-3 with TRBJ2-6; tentatively, D is TRBD2 (5 bases). Per the germline V gene, CDR1 is SGHTA and CDR2 is FQGTGA. This CDR3 comprises 17 residues. The V gene lost 5 bases and the J gene lost 2 bases, with 16 bases spanning the gap. CDR3 in amino acids: CASSPGNSVAGANVLTF. The CDR3 region has the DNA TGTGCCAGCAGCCCCGGGAACTCGGTAGCTGGGGCCAACGTCCTGACTTTC.

The chain links TRBV5-1 to TRBJ2-7; D is possibly TRBD2 (5 bases). Per the germline V gene, CDR1 is SGHRS and CDR2 is YFSETQ. Trimming pared 8 bases from V and 4 bases from J, leaving 16 bases between. The CDR3 has 13 amino acids. The CDR3 sequence: CARTLCSGYEQYF. CDR3 nucleotides: TGCGCCAGGACGTTGTGCAGCGGATACGAGCAGTACTTC.

The rearrangement joins TRBV19 to TRBJ1-5, with D unresolved. The V end was cut by 3 bases, the J end by 0 bases, with 9 bases between. This CDR3 region has 15 residues. Germline V gene data show CDR1 as LNHDA and CDR2 as SQIVND (reference sequence). The CDR3 nucleotides read TGTGCCAGTAGTATGGGCAGGCATAGCAATCAGCCCCAGCATTTT. Translation: CASSMGRHSNQPQHF.

The table lists this clone with a few counts. This chain connects TRBV6-5 to TRBJ1-5; D ambiguous. The CDR3 length is 13 residues. Germline V gene sequence: CDR1 MNHEY, CDR2 SVGAGI. The V and J ends lost 8 bases and 2 bases respectively, with 10 bases between them. The chain's CDR3 is CASRWAGNQPQHF. In nucleotides, the CDR3 is TGTGCCAGCCGGTGGGCAGGCAATCAGCCCCAGCATTTT.